This T cell receptor beta chain stems from a study of cytomegalovirus exposure and HLA in healthy donors. Study findings and constraints: For most subjects, TCR beta sequences were reported to predict HLA-A and HLA-B alleles with accuracy. As confirmed in vitro, a few CMV-associated chains were specific for CMV antigens. TCR beta chains numbering more than 150 were designated cytomegalovirus-associated.

60 Vbeta and 13 Jbeta primers were used in PCR. The repertoire was sequenced with immunoSEQ multiplex PCR; TCRdb's copy has only in-frame clones and lacks some. Found here are some 71,000 clones, 70% of them singletons; the top ten hold about 8.9%. A remark on this clone: Its specificity is not known.

Per germline, CDR1 SGHDT and CDR2 YYEEEE. The CDR3 length is 17 residues. Unmatched junction bases numbered 10, after V lost 4 bases and J lost 2 bases. Sequencing was carried out using PBMCs. The receptor was derived from a woman aged 45 to 65 in good health and CMV-seropositive. The V and J genes are TRBV5-6 and TRBJ2-1, with 9 positions matching TRBD2. CDR3: CASSPRFEREAYNEQFF. Here the CDR3 DNA reads TGTGCCAGCAGCCCTCGTTTTGAGCGGGAGGCCTACAATGAGCAGTTCTTC.